These T cell receptor beta chains were read from a single sample in a study of human T cells and chemical hapten exposure. In TCRdb, the RACE reads were re-called with MiXCR into one record per CDR3 protein. The table includes approximately 77,000 distinct CDR3 sequences, 14% detected once. Source: whole blood, taken in connection with sensitization to the hapten diphenylcyclopropenone (DPC). Source of these receptors: a woman aged 50 to 65 with alopecia areata. Some clones in this sample may be carry-over from other donors' samples. CDR3s include the opening cysteine and the closing phenylalanine or tryptophan. Each record gives: CDR3 DNA, CDR3 protein, J gene, clone size, V gene, D gene. D genes are given only for firm matches. A clone size is listed for some rows: how often the clone was seen (once, few, many), or a class if it is expanded.

CDR3 DNA: TGTGCCAGCACCCAATTCCAACAGGGAGTAGGCGGCTACACCTTC; CDR3 protein: CASTQFQQGVGGYTF; J gene: TRBJ1-2; clone size: few; V gene: TRBV7-9; D gene: -
CDR3 DNA: TGCGCCAGCAGCTCGATGACTAGCGGGAGCAATGAGCAGTTCTTC; CDR3 protein: CASSSMTSGSNEQFF; J gene: TRBJ2-1; clone size: -; V gene: TRBV5-1; D gene: TRBD2
CDR3 DNA: TGCAGCGCAGCTGGGACGGCGAGCTATGGCTACACCTTC; CDR3 protein: CSAAGTASYGYTF; J gene: TRBJ1-2; clone size: -; V gene: TRBV29-1; D gene: -
CDR3 DNA: TGTGCCAGCAGCTTAAGGGGACAGCTAGCGGGACCCACCTACGAGCAGTACTTC; CDR3 protein: CASSLRGQLAGPTYEQYF; J gene: TRBJ2-7; clone size: many; V gene: TRBV11-2; D gene: TRBD2
CDR3 DNA: TGTGCCAGCAGCTTAGGTGGGAAGGGAAAAGAGACCCAGTACTTC; CDR3 protein: CASSLGGKGKETQYF; J gene: TRBJ2-5; clone size: few; V gene: TRBV7-2; D gene: -
CDR3 DNA: TGTGCCAGCAGTGAAACAGGGTCGAACACTGAAGCTTTCTTT; CDR3 protein: CASSETGSNTEAFF; J gene: TRBJ1-1; clone size: -; V gene: TRBV25-1; D gene: -
CDR3 DNA: TGTGCCAGCAGCTCCCGGGGGCGCGCCGGGGAGCTGTTTTTT; CDR3 protein: CASSSRGRAGELFF; J gene: TRBJ2-2; clone size: -; V gene: TRBV7-6; D gene: -
CDR3 DNA: TGTGCCAGCAGTTTAGGGGCGCGAGGCTACACCTTC; CDR3 protein: CASSLGARGYTF; J gene: TRBJ1-2; clone size: -; V gene: TRBV12-3/TRBV12-4; D gene: -
CDR3 DNA: TGTGCCAGCAGTTTAGGTGCCAGATACGAGCAGTACTTC; CDR3 protein: CASSLGARYEQYF; J gene: TRBJ2-7; clone size: -; V gene: TRBV12-3/TRBV12-4; D gene: -
CDR3 DNA: TGTGCCAGCAAGGGGGGGCCGGTGAACACTGAAGCTTTCTTT; CDR3 protein: CASKGGPVNTEAFF; J gene: TRBJ1-1; clone size: few; V gene: TRBV28; D gene: -
CDR3 DNA: TGTGCCAGCAGCCTGGACCTAACACTATACAATGAGCAGTTCTTC; CDR3 protein: CASSLDLTLYNEQFF; J gene: TRBJ2-1; clone size: few; V gene: TRBV7-6; D gene: -
CDR3 DNA: TGTGCCAGCAGTTCGCGACTAGCGGGAGGGAAAGAGACCCAGTACTTC; CDR3 protein: CASSSRLAGGKETQYF; J gene: TRBJ2-5; clone size: many; V gene: TRBV28; D gene: TRBD2
CDR3 DNA: TGTGCCAGCAGCTTAGCGGGGTCGGGAGCCAAAAACATTCAGTACTTC; CDR3 protein: CASSLAGSGAKNIQYF; J gene: TRBJ2-4; clone size: many; V gene: TRBV7-2; D gene: -
CDR3 DNA: TGTGCCAGCAGAGGGAGCGGACAGGGGGCCCATGAGCAGTTCTTC; CDR3 protein: CASRGSGQGAHEQFF; J gene: TRBJ2-1; clone size: -; V gene: TRBV7-2; D gene: TRBD1
CDR3 DNA: TGTGCCAGCAGTGTCCTAGCGGGACTCTCCTACAATGAGCAGTTCTTC; CDR3 protein: CASSVLAGLSYNEQFF; J gene: TRBJ2-1; clone size: -; V gene: TRBV6-4; D gene: TRBD2
CDR3 DNA: TGCGCCAGCAGCTTGACCGGGAGGGATGGAAACATTCAGTACTTC; CDR3 protein: CASSLTGRDGNIQYF; J gene: TRBJ2-4; clone size: few; V gene: TRBV5-1; D gene: TRBD2
CDR3 DNA: TGCGCCAGCAGCTTGGATAGCGGGGGTAGCACAGATACGCAGTATTTT; CDR3 protein: CASSLDSGGSTDTQYF; J gene: TRBJ2-3; clone size: many; V gene: TRBV5-1; D gene: TRBD2
CDR3 DNA: TGCGCCAGCAGCCAAGACCCCATGGTTAGCAATCAGCCCCAGCATTTT; CDR3 protein: CASSQDPMVSNQPQHF; J gene: TRBJ1-5; clone size: few; V gene: TRBV4-3; D gene: -
CDR3 DNA: TGTGCCATCAGTGACCCGCTAACTAGCGGGAGGAGAAATGAGCAGTTCTTC; CDR3 protein: CAISDPLTSGRRNEQFF; J gene: TRBJ2-1; clone size: few; V gene: TRBV10-3; D gene: TRBD2
CDR3 DNA: TGTGCCAGCACCGAACCGGGACTAGCGGGATACGAGCAGTACTTC; CDR3 protein: CASTEPGLAGYEQYF; J gene: TRBJ2-7; clone size: -; V gene: TRBV28; D gene: TRBD2
CDR3 DNA: TGTGCCAGCAGCCCGGGGACAGGCCGCACAGATACGCAGTATTTT; CDR3 protein: CASSPGTGRTDTQYF; J gene: TRBJ2-3; clone size: -; V gene: TRBV7-2; D gene: TRBD1
CDR3 DNA: TGTGCCAGCAGCCCGGACATCCAAGGAAGTTCACCCCTCCACTTT; CDR3 protein: CASSPDIQGSSPLHF; J gene: TRBJ1-6; clone size: few; V gene: TRBV5-4; D gene: -
CDR3 DNA: TGTGCCAGCAGTGACACTCTCAGGGTCAGGGGGACCGAGCAGTACTTC; CDR3 protein: CASSDTLRVRGTEQYF; J gene: TRBJ2-7; clone size: -; V gene: TRBV2; D gene: TRBD1
CDR3 DNA: TGCAGTGCTAAGCTCCTCAATGAGCAGTTCTTC; CDR3 protein: CSAKLLNEQFF; J gene: TRBJ2-1; clone size: -; V gene: TRBV20-1; D gene: -
CDR3 DNA: TGCAGTGCCCGGACGAGGGACCAGTTTAACACTGGGGCCAACGTCCTGACTTTC; CDR3 protein: CSARTRDQFNTGANVLTF; J gene: TRBJ2-6; clone size: -; V gene: TRBV20-1; D gene: -
CDR3 DNA: TGTGCCAGCAGCGAGAAGGGGGCAGGCGGGGAGACCCAGTACTTC; CDR3 protein: CASSEKGAGGETQYF; J gene: TRBJ2-5; clone size: -; V gene: TRBV7-6; D gene: TRBD1
CDR3 DNA: TGTGCCAGCAGCCAAGATTCCGGGGCCGACTCCTACGAGCAGTACTTC; CDR3 protein: CASSQDSGADSYEQYF; J gene: TRBJ2-7; clone size: few; V gene: TRBV4-2; D gene: -
CDR3 DNA: TGCAGCTCCCGGGACAGGGGTAAAGCTTTCTTT; CDR3 protein: CSSRDRGKAFF; J gene: TRBJ1-1; clone size: many; V gene: TRBV29-1; D gene: TRBD1
CDR3 DNA: TGTGCCAGCAGCCTGGAACGGACTAGCGGAATGTACGAGCAGTACTTC; CDR3 protein: CASSLERTSGMYEQYF; J gene: TRBJ2-7; clone size: few; V gene: TRBV7-2; D gene: TRBD2
CDR3 DNA: TGCAGTGCTCTTTATTTCGGGCGACAAGAGACCCAGTACTTC; CDR3 protein: CSALYFGRQETQYF; J gene: TRBJ2-5; clone size: few; V gene: TRBV20-1; D gene: -
CDR3 DNA: TGTGCCAGCAGTTTTCGGGCAGGACCTGGAAACACCATATATTTT; CDR3 protein: CASSFRAGPGNTIYF; J gene: TRBJ1-3; clone size: many; V gene: TRBV12-3/TRBV12-4; D gene: -
CDR3 DNA: TGTGCCAGCTCACCAGGACCCTGGGACACTGAAGCTTTCTTT; CDR3 protein: CASSPGPWDTEAFF; J gene: TRBJ1-1; clone size: few; V gene: TRBV18; D gene: -
CDR3 DNA: TGCAGCGTTGATTTGCGGGCCTTTTACAATGAGCAGTTCTTC; CDR3 protein: CSVDLRAFYNEQFF; J gene: TRBJ2-1; clone size: -; V gene: TRBV29-1; D gene: -
CDR3 DNA: TGTGCCAGCAGCACTACCGACGACCGTTCGGCTAGCGGGAGCTCAGATACGCAGTATTTT; CDR3 protein: CASSTTDDRSASGSSDTQYF; J gene: TRBJ2-3; clone size: -; V gene: TRBV7-2; D gene: TRBD2
CDR3 DNA: TGTGCCAGCACCTACGAGCAGTACTTC; CDR3 protein: CASTYEQYF; J gene: TRBJ2-7; clone size: -; V gene: TRBV21-1; D gene: -
CDR3 DNA: TGCAGTGAGGATGGACGGGTTCAGTACTTC; CDR3 protein: CSEDGRVQYF; J gene: TRBJ2-4; clone size: many; V gene: TRBV20-1; D gene: -
CDR3 DNA: TGTGCCAGCTCACCCGCGGGGAGGGGAGAGACCCAGTACTTC; CDR3 protein: CASSPAGRGETQYF; J gene: TRBJ2-5; clone size: many; V gene: TRBV18; D gene: TRBD2
CDR3 DNA: TGTGCCAGCAGCTTGACAGGGGGCGCGACTCAGCCCCAGCATTTT; CDR3 protein: CASSLTGGATQPQHF; J gene: TRBJ1-5; clone size: -; V gene: TRBV7-9; D gene: TRBD1
CDR3 DNA: TGTGCCAGCAGCCAAGAAAGAGATAGGGCTTCGTACCAAGAGACCCAGTACTTC; CDR3 protein: CASSQERDRASYQETQYF; J gene: TRBJ2-5; clone size: -; V gene: TRBV14; D gene: -
CDR3 DNA: TGTGCCAGCTCACCACGGAATCAAGAGACCCAGTACTTC; CDR3 protein: CASSPRNQETQYF; J gene: TRBJ2-5; clone size: -; V gene: TRBV18; D gene: -
CDR3 DNA: TGCGCCAGCAGCTACGGGGGGATGAGCAATCAGCCCCAGCATTTT; CDR3 protein: CASSYGGMSNQPQHF; J gene: TRBJ1-5; clone size: few; V gene: TRBV5-1; D gene: -
CDR3 DNA: TGCAGCGTTGAAGACGGGACAGACGAGCAGTACTTC; CDR3 protein: CSVEDGTDEQYF; J gene: TRBJ2-7; clone size: many; V gene: TRBV29-1; D gene: TRBD1
CDR3 DNA: TGCGCCAGCAGACCACAAGCAGATTTAGAGCCCTACGAGCAGTACTTC; CDR3 protein: CASRPQADLEPYEQYF; J gene: TRBJ2-7; clone size: many; V gene: TRBV5-1; D gene: -